This T cell receptor (beta chain) was captured by sequencing in a study of identical twins. Points from the study as a whole: Interpretation of the results relied on cross-sectional statistical analysis and not on following the same donors.

cDNA carried unique molecular identifiers, and a universal primer site was added by template switching. TCRdb processed the 5' RACE reads anew with MiXCR; each CDR3 protein has one entry. The sample yields 450,000 to 650,000 distinct CDR3 sequences, 9% to 10% seen once. The CDR3 has 13 residues. V was clipped by 0 bases and J by 7 bases, with 10 bases between them. In regard to this clonotype: Antigen: not known.

In every case, the donor was a healthy Caucasian. The same specimen was also included in a second study, on yellow fever vaccine responses in identical twins.

The TCR was taken from a woman in her late teens or twenties in good health. The source material was PBMCs. The V and J genes are TRBV12-3 or TRBV12-4 and TRBJ2-7, with D uncertain. CDR3 protein: CASSLALKGEQYF. The CDR3 nucleotides are TGTGCCAGCAGTTTAGCCTTGAAAGGGGAGCAGTACTTC.